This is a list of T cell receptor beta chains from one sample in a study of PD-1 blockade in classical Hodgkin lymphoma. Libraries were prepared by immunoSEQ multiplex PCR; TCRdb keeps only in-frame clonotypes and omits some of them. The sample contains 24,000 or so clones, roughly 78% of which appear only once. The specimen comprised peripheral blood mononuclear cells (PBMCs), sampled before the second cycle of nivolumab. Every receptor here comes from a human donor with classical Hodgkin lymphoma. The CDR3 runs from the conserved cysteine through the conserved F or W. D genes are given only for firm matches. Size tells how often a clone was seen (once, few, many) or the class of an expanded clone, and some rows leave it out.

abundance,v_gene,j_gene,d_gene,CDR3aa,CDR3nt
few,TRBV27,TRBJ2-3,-,CASRRASPYTDTQYF,TGTGCCAGCAGAAGGGCCTCCCCGTACACAGATACGCAGTATTTT
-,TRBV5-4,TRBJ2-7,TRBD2,CASSQKPGLASDEQYF,TGTGCCAGCAGCCAAAAACCGGGACTAGCTTCCGACGAGCAGTACTTC
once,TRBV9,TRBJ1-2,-,CASSVGDTTFSRATFYGYTF,TGTGCCAGCAGCGTAGGGGACACCACATTTTCCCGCGCAACCTTCTATGGCTACACCTTC
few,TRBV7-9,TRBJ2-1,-,CASSLSEQFF,TGTGCCAGCAGCTTAAGTGAGCAGTTCTTC
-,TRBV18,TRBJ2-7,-,CASSPLPHDRTYEQYF,TGTGCCAGCTCACCACTCCCCCACGACAGGACCTACGAGCAGTACTTC
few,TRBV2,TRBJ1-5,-,CASRGGASGRQPQHF,TGTGCCAGCAGGGGTGGGGCCTCGGGGCGTCAGCCCCAGCATTTT
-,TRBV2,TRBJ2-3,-,CLMWGPDTQYF,TGTTTGATGTGGGGCCCAGATACGCAGTATTTT
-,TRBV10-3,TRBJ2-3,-,CASGATSTDTQYF,TGTGCCTCAGGGGCTACAAGCACAGATACGCAGTATTTT
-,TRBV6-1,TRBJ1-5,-,CASSEGVGNQPQHF,TGTGCCAGCAGTGAAGGTGTAGGCAATCAGCCCCAGCATTTT
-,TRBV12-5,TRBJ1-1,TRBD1,CASGPGQGHTEAFF,TGTGCTAGTGGTCCCGGACAGGGCCACACTGAAGCTTTCTTT
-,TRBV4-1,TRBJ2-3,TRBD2,CASSQEPQRGGSDTQYF,TGCGCCAGCAGCCAAGAACCCCAGCGGGGGGGTTCAGATACGCAGTATTTT
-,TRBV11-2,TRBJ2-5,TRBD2,CASSPRWTSGETQYF,TGTGCCAGCAGCCCCCGATGGACTAGCGGAGAGACCCAGTACTTC
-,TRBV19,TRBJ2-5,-,CASSIRGGETQYF,TGTGCCAGTAGTATCCGAGGTGGGGAGACCCAGTACTTC
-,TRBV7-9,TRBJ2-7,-,CASSQDLGAYEQYF,TGCGCCAGCAGCCAAGATTTAGGGGCCTACGAGCAGTACTTC
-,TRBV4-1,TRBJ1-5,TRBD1,CASSQGGTGRNQPQHF,TGCGCCAGCAGCCAAGGGGGGACAGGGAGGAATCAGCCCCAGCATTTT
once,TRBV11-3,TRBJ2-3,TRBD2,CASSPRTSGGHTDTQYF,TGTGCCAGCAGCCCGAGGACTAGCGGGGGGCACACAGATACGCAGTATTTT
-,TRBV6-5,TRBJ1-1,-,CASSYFIGSEAFF,TGTGCCAGCAGTTACTTTATAGGATCTGAAGCTTTCTTT
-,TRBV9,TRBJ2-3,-,CASSVEGGSTDTQYF,TGTGCCAGCAGCGTAGAGGGCGGGAGCACAGATACGCAGTATTTT
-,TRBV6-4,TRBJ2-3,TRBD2,CASRISGRAADTQYF,TGTGCCAGCCGGATAAGCGGGAGGGCCGCAGATACGCAGTATTTT
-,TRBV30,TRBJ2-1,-,CAWSVLGGGYNEQFF,TGTGCCTGGAGTGTACTAGGGGGGGGATACAATGAGCAGTTCTTC
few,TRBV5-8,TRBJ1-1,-,CASSLIQGRQAFF,TGTGCCAGCAGCCTAATACAGGGCCGTCAAGCTTTCTTT
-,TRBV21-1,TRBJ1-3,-,CASSPVDRAGNTIYF,TGTGCCAGCAGCCCTGTAGACAGGGCTGGAAACACCATATATTTT
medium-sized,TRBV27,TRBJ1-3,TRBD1,CASRVQGAGNTIYF,TGTGCCAGCAGGGTACAGGGGGCTGGAAACACCATATATTTT
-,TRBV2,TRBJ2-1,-,CASSETESSYNEQFF,TGTGCCAGCAGTGAAACAGAGAGCTCCTACAATGAGCAGTTCTTC
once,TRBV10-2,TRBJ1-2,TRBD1,CASSESPTLTGVLGYTF,TGCGCCAGCAGTGAGTCTCCGACTTTGACAGGGGTCCTCGGCTACACCTTC
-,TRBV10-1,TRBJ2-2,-,CASRVGTNTGELFF,TGCGCCAGCAGGGTCGGGACGAACACCGGGGAGCTGTTTTTT
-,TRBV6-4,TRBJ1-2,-,CASSVRNYGYTF,TGTGCCAGCAGTGTCAGAAACTATGGCTACACCTTC
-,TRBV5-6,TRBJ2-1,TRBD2,CASSPRLAGEGEQFF,TGTGCCAGCAGCCCTAGACTAGCGGGGGAGGGTGAGCAGTTCTTC
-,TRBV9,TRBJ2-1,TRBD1,CASSVGLQGANEQFF,TGTGCCAGCAGCGTAGGTTTACAGGGGGCGAATGAGCAGTTCTTC
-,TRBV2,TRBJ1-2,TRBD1,CASPTGGNYGYTF,TGTGCCAGTCCTACAGGGGGTAACTATGGCTACACCTTC
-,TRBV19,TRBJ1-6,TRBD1,CASSGTGQGHSSPLHF,TGTGCCAGTAGTGGCACCGGACAGGGACACTCTTCACCCCTCCACTTT
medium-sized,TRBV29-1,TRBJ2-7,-,CSVGTRGYEQYF,TGCAGCGTTGGCACACGAGGCTACGAGCAGTACTTC
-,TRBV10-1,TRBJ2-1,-,CASRDSGTANEQFF,TGCGCCAGCAGGGATTCCGGGACGGCGAATGAGCAGTTCTTC
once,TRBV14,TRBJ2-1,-,CASSQGVALRSFF,TGTGCCAGCAGCCAAGGAGTGGCCCTCCGTTCCTTCTTC
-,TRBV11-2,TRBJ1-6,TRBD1,CASSLARAGGSPLHF,TGTGCCAGCAGCTTAGCCCGGGCAGGGGGTTCACCCCTCCACTTT
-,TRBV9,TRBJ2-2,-,CASSVQGNTGELFF,TGTGCCAGCAGCGTACAGGGGAACACCGGGGAGCTGTTTTTT
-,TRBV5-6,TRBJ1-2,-,CASSLVDRNNYGYTF,TGTGCCAGCAGCTTGGTAGACAGGAATAACTATGGCTACACCTTC
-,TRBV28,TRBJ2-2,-,CATSTGELFF,TGTGCCACCTCAACCGGGGAGCTGTTTTTT
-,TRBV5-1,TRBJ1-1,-,CASSPGNLNTEAFF,TGCGCCAGTTCTCCAGGGAACCTGAACACTGAAGCTTTCTTT
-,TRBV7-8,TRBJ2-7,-,CASSLTTGGDYEQYF,TGTGCCAGCAGCCTAACCACAGGGGGGGACTACGAGCAGTACTTC
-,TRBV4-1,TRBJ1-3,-,CASSQDYQGLRNTIYF,TGCGCCAGCAGCCAAGATTATCAGGGATTGAGAAACACCATATATTTT
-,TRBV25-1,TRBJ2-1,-,CASSPPAGRSYNEQFF,TGTGCCAGCAGTCCTCCAGCGGGCCGCTCCTACAATGAGCAGTTCTTC
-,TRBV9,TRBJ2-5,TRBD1,CASSGGTGVWETQYF,TGTGCCAGCAGCGGGGGGACAGGGGTTTGGGAGACCCAGTACTTC
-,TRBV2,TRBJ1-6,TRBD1,CASIGGQGNSPLHF,TGTGCCAGCATCGGAGGACAGGGGAATTCACCCCTCCACTTT
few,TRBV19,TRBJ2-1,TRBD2,CASSPRLAGAHEQFF,TGTGCCAGTAGTCCCAGACTAGCGGGAGCGCATGAGCAGTTCTTC
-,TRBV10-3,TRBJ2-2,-,CAISDLLGSALNTGELFF,TGTGCCATCAGTGATCTTTTAGGTTCGGCTCTGAACACCGGGGAGCTGTTTTTT
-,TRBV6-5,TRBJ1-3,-,CASSLGGRPGNTIYF,TGTGCCAGCAGTTTGGGGGGGCGACCCGGAAACACCATATATTTT
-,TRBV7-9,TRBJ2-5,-,CASSLMSAQETQYF,TGTGCCAGCAGCTTGATGAGCGCCCAAGAGACCCAGTACTTC
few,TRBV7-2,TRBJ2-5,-,CASCQGKSRVSETQYF,TGTGCCAGCTGCCAGGGAAAGTCTCGAGTCAGTGAGACCCAGTACTTC
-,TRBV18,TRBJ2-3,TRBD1,CASSPDGRGQGRGDTQYF,TGTGCCAGCTCACCGGACGGGAGAGGACAGGGGAGAGGAGATACGCAGTATTTT
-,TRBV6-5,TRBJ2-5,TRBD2,CASRGLAGVETQYF,TGTGCCAGCAGGGGACTAGCGGGGGTAGAGACCCAGTACTTC